This T cell receptor beta chain was identified in a study of T cells in Graves' hyperthyroidism and ophthalmopathy. The V gene lost 3 bases and the J gene lost 5 bases, with 13 bases spanning the gap. The CDR3 is made up of 14 amino acids. Per the germline V gene, CDR1 is SGHRS and CDR2 is YFSETQ. Amplified TCR beta CDR3 regions came from RNA transcripts. With the HTBI primer set, the TCR CDR3 went through a first round of RT-PCR. MiXCR, run by TCRdb on the multiplex PCR reads, gives a single entry per CDR3 protein. Altogether some 600,000 distinct CDR3 sequences are present, 46% being singletons, with the ten largest covering just under 8.5%.

The sequencing sample was made of peripheral blood or thyroid tissue (not recorded which). V gene TRBV5-1 combines with J gene TRBJ2-3; a possible D gene is TRBD1 (7 bases). The sequence came from a woman younger than 30 with Graves' hyperthyroidism. In nucleotides, the CDR3 is TGCGCCAGCAGCTCCGGCAGGGGGGAAGATACGCAGTATTTT. Protein: CASSSGRGEDTQYF.